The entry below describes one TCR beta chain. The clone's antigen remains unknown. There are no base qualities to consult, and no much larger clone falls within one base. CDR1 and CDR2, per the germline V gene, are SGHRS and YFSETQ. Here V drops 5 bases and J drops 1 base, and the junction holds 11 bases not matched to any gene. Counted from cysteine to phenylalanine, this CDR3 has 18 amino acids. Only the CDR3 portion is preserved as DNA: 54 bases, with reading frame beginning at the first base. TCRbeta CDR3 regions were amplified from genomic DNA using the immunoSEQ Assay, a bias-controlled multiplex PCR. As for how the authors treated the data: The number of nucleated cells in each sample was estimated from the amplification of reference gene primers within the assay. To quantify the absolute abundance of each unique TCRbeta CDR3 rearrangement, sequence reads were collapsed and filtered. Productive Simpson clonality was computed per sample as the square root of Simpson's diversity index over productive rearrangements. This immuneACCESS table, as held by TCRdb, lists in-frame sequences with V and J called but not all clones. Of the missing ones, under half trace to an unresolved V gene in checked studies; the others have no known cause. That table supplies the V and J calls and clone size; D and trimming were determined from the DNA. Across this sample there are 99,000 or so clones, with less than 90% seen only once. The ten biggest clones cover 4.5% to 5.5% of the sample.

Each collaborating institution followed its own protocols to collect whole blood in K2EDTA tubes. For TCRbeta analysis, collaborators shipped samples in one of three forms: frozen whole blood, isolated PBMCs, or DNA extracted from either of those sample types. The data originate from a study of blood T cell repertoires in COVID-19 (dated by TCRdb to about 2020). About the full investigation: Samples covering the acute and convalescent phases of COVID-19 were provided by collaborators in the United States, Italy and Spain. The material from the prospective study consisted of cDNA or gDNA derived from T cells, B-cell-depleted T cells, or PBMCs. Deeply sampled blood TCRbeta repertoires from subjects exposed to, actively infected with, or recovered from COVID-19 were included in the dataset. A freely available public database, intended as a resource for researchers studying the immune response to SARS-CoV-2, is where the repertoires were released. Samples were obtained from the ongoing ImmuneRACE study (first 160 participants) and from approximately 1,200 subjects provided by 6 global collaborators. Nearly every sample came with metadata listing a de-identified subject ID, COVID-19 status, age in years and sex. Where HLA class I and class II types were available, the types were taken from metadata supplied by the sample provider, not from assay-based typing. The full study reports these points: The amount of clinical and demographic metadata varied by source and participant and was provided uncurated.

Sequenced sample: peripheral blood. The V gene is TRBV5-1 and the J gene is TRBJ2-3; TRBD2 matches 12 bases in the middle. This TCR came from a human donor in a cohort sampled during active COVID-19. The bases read TGCGCCAGCAGGGGCGGCCCGGGACTAGCGGGTGGCACAGATACGCAGTATTTT. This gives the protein CASRGGPGLAGGTDTQYF.